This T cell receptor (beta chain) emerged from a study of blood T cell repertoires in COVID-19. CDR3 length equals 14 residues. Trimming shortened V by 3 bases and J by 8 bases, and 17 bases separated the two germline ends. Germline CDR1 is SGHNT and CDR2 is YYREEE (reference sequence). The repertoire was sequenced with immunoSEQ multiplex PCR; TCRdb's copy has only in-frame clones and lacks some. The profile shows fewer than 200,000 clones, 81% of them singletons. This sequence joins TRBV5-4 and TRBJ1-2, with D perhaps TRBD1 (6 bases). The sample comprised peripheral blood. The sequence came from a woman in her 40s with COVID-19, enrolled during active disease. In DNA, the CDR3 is TGTGCCAGCAGCTCCATTTGGGGGCGCTTAGGCTACACCTTC. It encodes CASSSIWGRLGYTF. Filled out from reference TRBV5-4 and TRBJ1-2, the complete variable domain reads ETGVTQSPTHLIKTRGQQVTLRCSSQSGHNTVSWYQQALGQGPQFIFQYYREEENGRGNFPPRFSGLQFPNYSSELNVNALELDDSALYLCASSSIWGRLGYTFGSGTRLTVV.